This T cell receptor beta chain is drawn from a study of control samples from healthy donors and cancer patients. Losses at the gene ends were 4 bases for V and 7 bases for J; bases not matched to a gene: 3. The CDR3 loop spans 13 amino acids. Germline loops: CDR1 LGHDT, CDR2 YNNKEL (reference sequence). Clones were sequenced by immunoSEQ multiplex PCR, and TCRdb holds only the in-frame ones, with some missing. Its listing shows about 200,000 clones. The gene calls are TRBV3-1 (or the pseudogene TRBV3-2) and TRBJ1-2, with TRBD1 matching over 10 bases. This sequence originates from a woman in her thirties in good health. Sequenced material: blood. In DNA, the CDR3 is TGTGCCAGCAGCCTAAGGACAGGGGGTGGCTACACCTTC. It specifies CASSLRTGGGYTF.